This T cell receptor beta chain was sequenced for a study of T-cell reconstitution after alpha-beta-depleted transplantation in children. Preparation of the TCRbeta library was carried out with unique molecular identifiers. TCRdb re-called the PCR reads with MiXCR, one entry per CDR3 protein. The data contain about 240,000 distinct CDR3 sequences, about 12% of them seen just once; the ten biggest clones take up about 2.4%. This clonotype came up a few times. The TCR was taken from a human donor who donated a stem cell graft to a child with acute lymphoblastic leukemia. Sequencing used PBMCs from the stem cell graft donor, obtained from the stem cell graft.

The CDR3, as DNA: TGTGCCAGCAGTGAACTACTGGGACTAGCACCAGAGACCCAGTACTTC. This translates into CASSELLGLAPETQYF. V is TRBV6-1 and J is TRBJ2-5, with 9 bases aligning to TRBD2. The CDR3 sequence is 16 residues long. With V trimmed by 2 bases and J by 4 bases, 8 bases remained unmatched. Germline loops: CDR1 MNHNS, CDR2 SASEGT.